The clone carrying this T cell receptor beta chain was observed many times. Its target is not known. These data come from a study of T cells in Graves' hyperthyroidism and ophthalmopathy. TCR beta CDR3 region amplification was performed from RNA transcripts. The primer set for the first-round RT-PCR of the TCR CDR3 was HTBI. TCRdb re-derived calls from the multiplex PCR reads in MiXCR, one entry per CDR3 protein. The sample holds around 600,000 distinct CDR3 sequences, 15% to 17% seen once. The CDR3 has 18 residues. V was cut by 7 bases and J by 3 bases, with 27 bases left in between. Looked up from germline, CDR1 is MNHEY and CDR2 is SVGEGT. General observations from the study: Ophthalmopathy, which appeared later, was predicted by the model a median roughly 6.4 months before onset. Most thyroid-expanded clonotypes above 0.001 were also found in blood. From stable hyperthyroidism, ophthalmopathy was separated by a 13 V-J model.

The sequenced sample consisted of blood. This TCR was recovered from a young woman with Graves' hyperthyroidism. This sequence joins TRBV6-2 or TRBV6-3 and TRBJ1-1, with a possible D match to TRBD1 (6 bases). For the CDR3, the DNA is TGTGCCAGCAAACCCATCCGGGACACTATTCGTCGGGACACTGAAGCTTTCTTT. It is translated as CASKPIRDTIRRDTEAFF.